The present TCR beta chain was sequenced within a study of CD8 T cells in Susac syndrome. This clonotype turned up a few times. cDNA came from about 0.5 to 1 ug RNA primed by random hexamers. TCRdb passed the immunoSEQ multiplex PCR reads through MiXCR, listing each CDR3 protein once. Here the sample spans about 47,000 distinct CDR3 sequences, 85% to 95% being singletons. The V and J ends lost 2 bases and 1 base, in that order; junction bases with no gene match: 5. Germline CDR1 SGHRS, CDR2 YFSETQ. CDR3 length equals 15 residues. The chain combines TRBV5-1 with TRBJ2-7; 8 bases map to TRBD2. The sequence was obtained from a human donor in good health. The sample was CD8+ T cells from PBMCs. This CDR3 reads CASSFTAGASYEQYF. DNA for the CDR3: TGCGCCAGCAGCTTCACAGCGGGAGCTTCCTACGAGCAGTACTTC.